This TCR beta chain was sequenced in a study of blood T cell repertoires in COVID-19. Libraries were prepared by immunoSEQ multiplex PCR; TCRdb keeps only in-frame clonotypes and omits some of them. Of 400,000 or so clones listed, roughly 87% are singletons. In Cohort 3, a recovered donor had either two negative PCRs, clearance, or symptom resolution. The CDR3 covers 13 residues. Germline V CDR1 and CDR2: MNHEY, SVGAGI. V was clipped by 2 bases and J by 6 bases, with 9 bases between them. The sample consisted of PBMCs or T cells enriched from blood (not recorded which). The sequence was obtained from a man aged 18 to 30 who had recovered from COVID-19. The chain carries TRBV6-5 and TRBJ2-3, with D unresolved. This CDR3 is CASSYLASDTQYF. CDR3 coding DNA: TGTGCCAGCAGTTACCTCGCGAGCGATACGCAGTATTTT.